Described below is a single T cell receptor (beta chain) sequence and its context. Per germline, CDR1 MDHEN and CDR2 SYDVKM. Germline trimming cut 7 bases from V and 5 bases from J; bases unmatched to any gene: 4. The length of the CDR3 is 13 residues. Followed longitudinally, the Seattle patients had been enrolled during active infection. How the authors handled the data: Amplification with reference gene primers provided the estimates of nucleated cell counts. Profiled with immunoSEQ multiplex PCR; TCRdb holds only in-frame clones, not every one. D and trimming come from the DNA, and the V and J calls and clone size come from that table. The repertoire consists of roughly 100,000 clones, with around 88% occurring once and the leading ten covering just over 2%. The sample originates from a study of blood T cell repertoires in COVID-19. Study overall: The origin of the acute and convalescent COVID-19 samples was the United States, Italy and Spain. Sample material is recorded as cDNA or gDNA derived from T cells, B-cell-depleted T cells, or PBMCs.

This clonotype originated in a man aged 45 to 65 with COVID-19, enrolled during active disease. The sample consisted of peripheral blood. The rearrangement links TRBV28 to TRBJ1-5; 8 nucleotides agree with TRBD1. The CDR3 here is CASTGGAYQPQHF. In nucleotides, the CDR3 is TGTGCCAGCACAGGGGGCGCATATCAGCCCCAGCATTTT.